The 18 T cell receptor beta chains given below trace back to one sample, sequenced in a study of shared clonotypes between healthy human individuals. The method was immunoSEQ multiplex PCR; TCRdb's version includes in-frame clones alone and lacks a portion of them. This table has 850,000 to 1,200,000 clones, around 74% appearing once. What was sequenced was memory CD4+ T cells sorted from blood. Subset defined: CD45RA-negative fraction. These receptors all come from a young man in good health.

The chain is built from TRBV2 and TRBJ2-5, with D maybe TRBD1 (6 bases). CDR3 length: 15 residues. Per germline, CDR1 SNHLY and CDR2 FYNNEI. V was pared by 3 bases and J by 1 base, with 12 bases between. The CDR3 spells CASSETQQGQETQYF. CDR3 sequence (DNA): TGTGCCAGCAGTGAGACCCAACAGGGCCAAGAGACCCAGTACTTC.

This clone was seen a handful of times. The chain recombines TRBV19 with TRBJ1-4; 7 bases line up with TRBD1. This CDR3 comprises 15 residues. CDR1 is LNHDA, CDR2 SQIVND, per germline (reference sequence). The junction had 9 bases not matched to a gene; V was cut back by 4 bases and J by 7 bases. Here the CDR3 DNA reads TGTGCCAGTAGTACCTCAGGGGGTCCAGGTGAAAAACTGTTTTTT. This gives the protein CASSTSGGPGEKLFF.

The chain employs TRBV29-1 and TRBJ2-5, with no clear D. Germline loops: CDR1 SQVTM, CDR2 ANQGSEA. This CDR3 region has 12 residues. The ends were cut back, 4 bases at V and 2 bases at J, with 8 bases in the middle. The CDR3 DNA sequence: TGCAGCGTTGCTTTCTGGCAAGAGACCCAGTACTTC. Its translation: CSVAFWQETQYF. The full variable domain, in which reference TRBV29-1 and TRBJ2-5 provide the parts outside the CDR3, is SAVISQKPSRDICQRGTSLTIQCQVDSQVTMMFWYRQQPGQSLTLIATANQGSEATYESGFVIDKFPISRPNLTFSTLTVSNMSPEDSSIYLCSVAFWQETQYFGPGTRLLVL.

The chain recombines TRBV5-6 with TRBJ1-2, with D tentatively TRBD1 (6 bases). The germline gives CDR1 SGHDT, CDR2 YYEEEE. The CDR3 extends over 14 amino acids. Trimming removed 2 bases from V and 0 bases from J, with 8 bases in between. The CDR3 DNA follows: TGTGCCAGCAGCTTCTGGACAGCTAACTATGGCTACACCTTC. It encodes CASSFWTANYGYTF.

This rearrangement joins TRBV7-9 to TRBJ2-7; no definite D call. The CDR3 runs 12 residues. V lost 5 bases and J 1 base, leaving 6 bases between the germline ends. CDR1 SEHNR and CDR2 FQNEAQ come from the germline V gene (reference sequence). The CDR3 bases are TGTGCCAGCAGCACGGAGTCCTACGAGCAGTACTTC. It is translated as CASSTESYEQYF.

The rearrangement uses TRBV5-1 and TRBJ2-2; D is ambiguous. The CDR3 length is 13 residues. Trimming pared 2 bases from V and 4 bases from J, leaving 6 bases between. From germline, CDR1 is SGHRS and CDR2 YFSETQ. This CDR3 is CASSFLFTGELFF. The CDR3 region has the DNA TGCGCCAGCAGCTTTCTGTTCACCGGGGAGCTGTTTTTT.

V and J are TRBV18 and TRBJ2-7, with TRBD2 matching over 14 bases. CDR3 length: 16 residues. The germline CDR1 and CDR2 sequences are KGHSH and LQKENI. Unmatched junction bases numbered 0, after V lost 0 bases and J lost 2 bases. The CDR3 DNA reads TGTGCCAGCTCACCACCGACTAGCGGGAGGGCCTACGAGCAGTACTTC. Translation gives CASSPPTSGRAYEQYF.

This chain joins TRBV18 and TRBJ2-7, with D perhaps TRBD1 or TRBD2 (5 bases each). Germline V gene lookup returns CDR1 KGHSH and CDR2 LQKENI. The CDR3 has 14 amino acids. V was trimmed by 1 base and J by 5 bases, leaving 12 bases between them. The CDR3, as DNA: TGTGCCAGCTCACCACGGGGGTCTAGAAACGAGCAGTACTTC. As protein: CASSPRGSRNEQYF.

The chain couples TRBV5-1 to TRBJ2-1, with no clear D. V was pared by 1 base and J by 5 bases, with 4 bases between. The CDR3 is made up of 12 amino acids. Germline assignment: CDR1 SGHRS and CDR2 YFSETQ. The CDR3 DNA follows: TGCGCCAGCAGCTTGAACAACAATGAGCAGTTCTTC. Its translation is CASSLNNNEQFF.

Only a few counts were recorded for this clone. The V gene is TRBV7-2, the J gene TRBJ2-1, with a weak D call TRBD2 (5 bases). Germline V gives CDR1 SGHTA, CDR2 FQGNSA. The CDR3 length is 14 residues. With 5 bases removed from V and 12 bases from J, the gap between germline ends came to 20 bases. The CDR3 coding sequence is TGTGCCAGCAGCCCCCGGGCCAGCCCCGAGGGGCAGTTCTTC. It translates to CASSPRASPEGQFF.

The CDR3 loop reads CASSSMDRGDNQPQHF. The CDR3 DNA is TGTGCCAGCAGCTCAATGGACAGGGGTGACAATCAGCCCCAGCATTTT. The genes are TRBV4-2 and TRBJ1-5; 9 bases are a match to TRBD1. From germline, CDR1 is LGHNA and CDR2 YNFKEQ. The CDR3 loop spans 16 amino acids. V trimming: 5 bases; J trimming: 3 bases; junction bases outside the gene matches: 8.

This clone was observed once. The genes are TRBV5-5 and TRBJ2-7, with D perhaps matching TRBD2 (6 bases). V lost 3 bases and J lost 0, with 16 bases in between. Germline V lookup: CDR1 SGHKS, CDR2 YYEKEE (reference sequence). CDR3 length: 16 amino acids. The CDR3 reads CASSYQAGGISYEQYF. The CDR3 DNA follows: TGTGCCAGCAGCTACCAGGCCGGGGGAATCTCCTACGAGCAGTACTTC. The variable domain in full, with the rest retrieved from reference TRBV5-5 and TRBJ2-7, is DAGVTQSPTHLIKTRGQQVTLRCSPISGHKSVSWYQQVLGQGPQFIFQYYEKEERGRGNFPDRFSARQFPNYSSELNVNALLLGDSALYLCASSYQAGGISYEQYFGPGTRLTVT.

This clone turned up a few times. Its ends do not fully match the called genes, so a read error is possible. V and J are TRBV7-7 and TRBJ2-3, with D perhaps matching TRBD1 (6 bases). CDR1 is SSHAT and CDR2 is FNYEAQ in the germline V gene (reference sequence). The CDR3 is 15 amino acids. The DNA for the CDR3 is TGTGCTAGCAGCTTAGGAACAGGGCCCACAGATACGCAGTATTTT. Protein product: CASSLGTGPTDTQYF. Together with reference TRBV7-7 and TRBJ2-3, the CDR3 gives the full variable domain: GAGVSQSPRYKVTKRGQDVTLRCDPISSHATLYWYQQALGQGPEFLTYFNYEAQPDKSGLPSDRFSAERPEGSISTLTIQRTEQRDSAMYRCASSLGTGPTDTQYFGPGTRLTVL.

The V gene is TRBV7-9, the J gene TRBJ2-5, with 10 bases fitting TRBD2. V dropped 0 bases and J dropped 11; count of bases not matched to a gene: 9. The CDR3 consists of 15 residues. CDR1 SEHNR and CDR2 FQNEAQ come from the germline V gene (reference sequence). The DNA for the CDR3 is TGTGCCAGCAGCTTAGCGGCTAGCGGGAGCCTAGAGCAGTACTTC. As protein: CASSLAASGSLEQYF.

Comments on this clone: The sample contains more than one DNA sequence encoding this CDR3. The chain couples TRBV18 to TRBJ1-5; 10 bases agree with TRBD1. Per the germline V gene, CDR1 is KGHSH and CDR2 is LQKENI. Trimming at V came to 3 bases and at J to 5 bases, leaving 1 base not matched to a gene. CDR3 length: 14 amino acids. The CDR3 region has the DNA TGTGCCAGCTCACCCGGGACAGGGGATCAGCCCCAGCATTTT. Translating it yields CASSPGTGDQPQHF.

CDR3 loop: CASSLMGPKGGEQYF. The DNA of the CDR3 is TGCGCCAGCAGCTTGATGGGACCCAAAGGCGGGGAGCAGTACTTC. This chain links TRBV5-1 with TRBJ2-7; D assignment may be TRBD1 or TRBD2 (5 bases each). Trimming removed 1 base from V and 7 bases from J, with 18 bases in between. The germline V gene has CDR1 SGHRS and CDR2 YFSETQ. The CDR3 is 15 residues long.

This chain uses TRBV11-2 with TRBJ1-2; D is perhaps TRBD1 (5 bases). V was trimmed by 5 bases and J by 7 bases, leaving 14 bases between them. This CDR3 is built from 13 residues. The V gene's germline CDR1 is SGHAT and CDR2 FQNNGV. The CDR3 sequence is CASSPEGHRGYTF. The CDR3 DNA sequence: TGTGCCAGCAGCCCCGAGGGGCACCGTGGCTACACCTTC.

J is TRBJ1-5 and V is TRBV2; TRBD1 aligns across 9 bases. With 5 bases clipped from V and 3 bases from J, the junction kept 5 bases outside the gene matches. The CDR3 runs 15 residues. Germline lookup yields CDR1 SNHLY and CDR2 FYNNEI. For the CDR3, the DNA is TGTGCCAGCAGTCGGGGACAGGGCTACAATCAGCCCCAGCATTTT. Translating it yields CASSRGQGYNQPQHF. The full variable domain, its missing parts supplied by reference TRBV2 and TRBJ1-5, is EPEVTQTPSHQVTQMGQEVILRCVPISNHLYFYWYRQILGQKVEFLVSFYNNEISEKSEIFDDQFSVERPDGSNFTLKIRSTKLEDSAMYFCASSRGQGYNQPQHFGDGTRLSIL.